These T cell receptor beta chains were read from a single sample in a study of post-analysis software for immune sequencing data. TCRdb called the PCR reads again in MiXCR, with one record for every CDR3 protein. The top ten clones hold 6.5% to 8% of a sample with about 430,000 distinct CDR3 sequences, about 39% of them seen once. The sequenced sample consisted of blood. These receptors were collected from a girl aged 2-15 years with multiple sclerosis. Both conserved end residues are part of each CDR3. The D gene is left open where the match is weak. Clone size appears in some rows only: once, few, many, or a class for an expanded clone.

TGTGCCAGCAGCGTGGATCCGGGACTCCGGTCTGGGGCCAACGTCCTGACTTTC CASSVDPGLRSGANVLTF TRBJ2-6 TRBV9 18 few -
TGTGCCAGCAGTTTGCTGGCGGTTCACAATGAGCAGTTCTTC CASSLLAVHNEQFF TRBJ2-1 TRBV12-3/TRBV12-4 14 few -
TGCAGTGCTAGAGATTATGATTGGAGCCGTTTTGGAGGAACTGAAGCTTTCTTT CSARDYDWSRFGGTEAFF TRBJ1-1 TRBV20-1 18 - -
TGTGCCAGCAGTTACACCGGGTCTTGGCGAGAGCAGTACTTC CASSYTGSWREQYF TRBJ2-5 TRBV6-5 14 - -
TGCGCCAGCAGCCAAGATCGGCTAGCGGGGGGGAGAGATACGCAGTATTTT CASSQDRLAGGRDTQYF TRBJ2-3 TRBV4-1 17 - TRBD2
TGTGCCACCAGCAGACCGGGATTGTATAATTCACCCCTCCACTTT CATSRPGLYNSPLHF TRBJ1-6 TRBV15 15 - -
TGCGCCAGCAGCTTGGCCCAGGACACGCAAAACTATGGCTACACCTTC CASSLAQDTQNYGYTF TRBJ1-2 TRBV5-1 16 - -
TGTGCCAGCAGCTACGGACAGGCACATACGCAGTATTTT CASSYGQAHTQYF TRBJ2-3 TRBV7-9 13 few TRBD1
TGTGCCAGCAGGGAGCAGGGTTACTCCTATAATTCACCCCTCCACTTT CASREQGYSYNSPLHF TRBJ1-6 TRBV6-1 16 - -
TGTGCCATCAGTGAGTCGCTCCCTTACCAAGAGACCCAGTACTTC CAISESLPYQETQYF TRBJ2-5 TRBV10-3 15 - -
TGTGCCAGCAGTTACGCCTCGAATTCACCCCTCCACTTT CASSYASNSPLHF TRBJ1-6 TRBV6-5 13 few -
TGCAGCGTTGACAGGGCCCCAGATACGCAGTATTTT CSVDRAPDTQYF TRBJ2-3 TRBV29-1 12 - -
TGCGCCAGCAGCTGGGACCTCTCCTACGAGCAGTACTTC CASSWDLSYEQYF TRBJ2-7 TRBV5-1 13 few -
TGTGCCAGCTCACCAGGGGGGCCGGGCACTGAAGCTTTCTTT CASSPGGPGTEAFF TRBJ1-1 TRBV18 14 once -
TGTGCCAGCAGTCCGGGACACCGCTATGGCTACACCTTC CASSPGHRYGYTF TRBJ1-2 TRBV12-3/TRBV12-4 13 once -
TGTGCCAGCAGTCGCCTCATGGCGGGGGGGACCACAGATACGCAGTATTTT CASSRLMAGGTTDTQYF TRBJ2-3 TRBV28 17 - TRBD2
TGTGCCAGCAACGGACTTGGCTACAATGAGCAGTTCTTC CASNGLGYNEQFF TRBJ2-1 TRBV7-2 13 - -
TGTGCCAGCAGCCAACCTTTGGGACTAGCGGGAGGGACAGATACGCAGTATTTT CASSQPLGLAGGTDTQYF TRBJ2-3 TRBV7-9 18 - TRBD2
TGCAGTGCTAGTGTGAGGCTCCAGGGTACGCAGTATTTT CSASVRLQGTQYF TRBJ2-3 TRBV20-1 13 few -
TGCAGTGCCAAGGTTGGCTCCTACGAGCAGTACTTC CSAKVGSYEQYF TRBJ2-7 TRBV20-1 12 few -
TGCGCCAGCAGCTTGGAACGGGGCAGTTCATTCTCCTACGAGCAGTACTTC CASSLERGSSFSYEQYF TRBJ2-7 TRBV5-1 17 few -
TGCAGTGCCGAGAGGAGGACGACGAACACCGGGGAGCTGTTTTTT CSAERRTTNTGELFF TRBJ2-2 TRBV20-1 15 - -
TGTGCCAGCAGTGGAAGACAGGGGGCTAATGAAAAACTGTTTTTT CASSGRQGANEKLFF TRBJ1-4 TRBV12-3/TRBV12-4 15 few TRBD1
TGTGCCAGCTCACCAATAGCGGACCCGGGGGAGACCCAGTACTTC CASSPIADPGETQYF TRBJ2-5 TRBV18 15 - -
TGTGCCAGCAGCCTTAGAAACCTAGCGGGATCCTACGAGCAGTACTTC CASSLRNLAGSYEQYF TRBJ2-7 TRBV27 16 - TRBD2
TGTGCCAGCAGTACCGGACCGACCGAATATTCACCCCTCCACTTT CASSTGPTEYSPLHF TRBJ1-6 TRBV6-5 15 - -
TGTGCCAGCAGCCAGCGTCCAGGAGCATACAATGAGCAGTTCTTC CASSQRPGAYNEQFF TRBJ2-1 TRBV3-1 15 - -
TGTGCCAGCACGTCAGGGATCTATCAGCCCCAGCATTTT CASTSGIYQPQHF TRBJ1-5 TRBV28 13 - -
TGCGCCAGCAGCTACGGACAGGGGGAGGACGAGCAGTACTTC CASSYGQGEDEQYF TRBJ2-7 TRBV5-1 14 - TRBD1
TGCAGTGCCGGCCGGACGGAAGAGACCCAGTACTTC CSAGRTEETQYF TRBJ2-5 TRBV20-1 12 - -
TGTGCCAGCAGTATAGCGGGAGGGCCTACGAATGAGCAGTTCTTC CASSIAGGPTNEQFF TRBJ2-1 TRBV6-4 15 - TRBD2
TGTGCCAGCAGACCCAATTGGGGCATGGCCTACGAGCAGTACTTC CASRPNWGMAYEQYF TRBJ2-7 TRBV28 15 - -
TGTGCCGGCAGCTTGGAAGAGACCCAGTTCTTC CAGSLEETQFF TRBJ2-1 TRBV5-5 11 - -
TGTGCCAGCAGTTACTCGTCTAGCGGGGGACCGAACACCGGGGAGCTGTTTTTT CASSYSSSGGPNTGELFF TRBJ2-2 TRBV6-2/TRBV6-3 18 - TRBD2
TGCAGCGTTGGTGTCTTCGGGGCAGGGGCTGGGGCCAACGTCCTGACTTTC CSVGVFGAGAGANVLTF TRBJ2-6 TRBV29-1 17 - -
TGTGCCACCAGTGATACAACAGGGGAAGGGACTGAAGCTTTCTTT CATSDTTGEGTEAFF TRBJ1-1 TRBV24-1 15 few TRBD1
TGCGCCAGCAGCGTACCGGGAAAGCAAGCTAACTATGGCTACACCTTC CASSVPGKQANYGYTF TRBJ1-2 TRBV5-1 16 - -